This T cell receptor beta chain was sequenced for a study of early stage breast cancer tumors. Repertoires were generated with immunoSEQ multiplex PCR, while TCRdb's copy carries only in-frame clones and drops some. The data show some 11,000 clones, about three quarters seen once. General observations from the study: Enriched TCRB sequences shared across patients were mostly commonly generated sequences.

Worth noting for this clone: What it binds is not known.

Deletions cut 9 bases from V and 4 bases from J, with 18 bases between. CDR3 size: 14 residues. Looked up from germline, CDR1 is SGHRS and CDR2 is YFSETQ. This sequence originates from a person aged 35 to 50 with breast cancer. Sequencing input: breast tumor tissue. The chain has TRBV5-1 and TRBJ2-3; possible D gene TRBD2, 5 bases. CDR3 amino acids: CATKLEEIADTQYF. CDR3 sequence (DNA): TGCGCCACAAAGTTGGAGGAAATCGCAGATACGCAGTATTTT. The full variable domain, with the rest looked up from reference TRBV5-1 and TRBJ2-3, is KAGVTQTPRYLIKTRGQQVTLSCSPISGHRSVSWYQQTPGQGLQFLFEYFSETQRNKGNFPGRFSGRQFSNSRSEMNVSTLELGDSALYLCATKLEEIADTQYFGPGTRLTVL.